A selection of T cell receptor beta chains follows, all from one sample in a study of cytomegalovirus exposure and HLA in healthy donors. Assay used: immunoSEQ multiplex PCR; TCRdb lists only in-frame clones, some missing. Among some 100,000 clones listed, roughly 90% were seen once. Sequencing was carried out using PBMCs. These receptors were collected from a woman aged 18-29 years in good health and CMV-seronegative. CDR3s include the opening cysteine and the closing phenylalanine or tryptophan. D genes are given only for firm matches. Size is omitted from some rows. Given values are once, few, many or a class for expanded clones.

V	J	D	size	CDR3	DNA
TRBV18	TRBJ2-7	NA	NA	CASSPPGYYEQYF	TGTGCCAGCTCACCGCCGGGGTACTACGAGCAGTACTTC
TRBV11-2	TRBJ2-1	NA	NA	CASSPGGLNEQFF	TGTGCCAGCAGCCCAGGTGGCCTCAATGAGCAGTTCTTC
TRBV5-1	TRBJ1-6	NA	NA	CASSLDVGQGNSPLHF	TGCGCCAGCAGCTTGGATGTGGGCCAGGGTAATTCACCCCTCCACTTT
TRBV6-5	TRBJ1-2	NA	NA	CASSYSTGQRSFDYTF	TGTGCCAGCAGTTACTCGACTGGACAGCGGTCTTTTGACTACACCTTC
TRBV7-9	TRBJ2-3	NA	once	CASSPWTTQGDTQYF	TGTGCCAGCAGCCCGTGGACTACTCAAGGAGATACGCAGTATTTT
TRBV28	TRBJ1-1	NA	NA	CAVRARNTEAFF	TGTGCCGTCCGCGCAAGGAACACTGAAGCTTTCTTT
TRBV6-1	TRBJ2-7	TRBD2	NA	CASFPIAGAGYEQYF	TGTGCCAGCTTCCCCATAGCGGGAGCTGGATACGAGCAGTACTTC
TRBV5-1	TRBJ1-1	NA	NA	CASSFLGGGAEAFF	TGCGCCAGCAGCTTTTTAGGGGGTGGGGCTGAAGCTTTCTTT
TRBV11-3	TRBJ2-3	NA	NA	CASSFGTDPTDTQYF	TGTGCCAGCAGCTTCGGAACAGATCCCACAGATACGCAGTATTTT
TRBV7-3	TRBJ2-7	NA	NA	CASSSGVGEAYEQYF	TGTGCCAGCAGCTCAGGGGTGGGCGAGGCCTACGAGCAGTACTTC
TRBV2	TRBJ1-6	TRBD1	NA	CASTGTGSSYNSPLHF	TGTGCCAGCACCGGGACAGGTAGCTCCTATAATTCACCCCTCCACTTT
TRBV29-1	TRBJ1-2	NA	NA	CSVEEGGSSSF	TGCAGCGTTGAGGAGGGTGGGAGCTCCTCCTTC